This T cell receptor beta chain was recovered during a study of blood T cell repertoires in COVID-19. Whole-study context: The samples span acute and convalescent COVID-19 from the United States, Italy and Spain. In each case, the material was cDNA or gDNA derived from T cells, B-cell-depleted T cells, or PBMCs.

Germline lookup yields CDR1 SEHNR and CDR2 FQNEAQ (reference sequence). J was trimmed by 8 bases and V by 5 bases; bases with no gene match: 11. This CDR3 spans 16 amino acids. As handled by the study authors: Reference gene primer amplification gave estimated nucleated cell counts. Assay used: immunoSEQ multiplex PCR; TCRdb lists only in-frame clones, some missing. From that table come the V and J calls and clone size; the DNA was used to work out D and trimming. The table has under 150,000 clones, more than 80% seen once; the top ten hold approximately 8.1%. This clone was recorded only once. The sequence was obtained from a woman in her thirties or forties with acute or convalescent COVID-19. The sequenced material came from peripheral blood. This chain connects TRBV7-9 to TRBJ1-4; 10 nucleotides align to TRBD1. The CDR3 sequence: CASSRPGTGVGEKLFF. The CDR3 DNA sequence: TGTGCCAGCAGCCGTCCCGGGACAGGGGTCGGGGAAAAACTGTTTTTT.